Described below is a single T cell receptor beta chain sequence and its context. This clonotype was found many times. It lacks a known antigen. No much larger clone exists at a distance of one base, and base qualities are not known. The CDR3 starts with the cysteine, ends with the phenylalanine, and has 16 residues. The read is trimmed to its CDR3 DNA, 48 bases read in frame from base 1. The germline V end is reduced by 1 base and the J end by 9 bases; junction bases left unmatched: 12. The record originates from a study of T-cell reconstitution after alpha-beta-depleted transplantation in children (dated by TCRdb to 2016 to 2017). Broadly, across the study: The study quantitatively tracked T-cell immune reconstitution after TCRalphabeta/CD19-depleted allogeneic hematopoietic cell transplantation in children using TCR repertoire profiling.

The protocol used for the library was PCR. The instrument given in TCRdb is Illumina HiSeq 2500. TCR library preparation used molecular barcoding, with unique molecular identifiers applied to normalize quantification of the TCRbeta repertoire. The public reads were reprocessed in TCRdb via fastp at Q25 and MiXCR, keeping in-frame beta chains. Identical CDR3 protein sequences are pooled into one entry, listed with their most common genes and DNA. The sample records about 610,000 distinct CDR3 sequences, about 11% of which are singletons. The ten top clones hold 3.5% to 5% of the sample. The sequencing used PBMCs from the stem cell graft donor, collected from the stem cell graft. The receptor chain draws on TRBV12-3 or TRBV12-4 and TRBJ2-1, with 7 central nucleotides matching TRBD1. This clonotype was sampled from a human donor who donated a stem cell graft to a child with acute myeloid leukemia. The base sequence is TGTGCCAGCAGTTTAGGACAGGGACAATCGGTGGGTGAGCAGTTCTTC. Translated, this is CASSLGQGQSVGEQFF.